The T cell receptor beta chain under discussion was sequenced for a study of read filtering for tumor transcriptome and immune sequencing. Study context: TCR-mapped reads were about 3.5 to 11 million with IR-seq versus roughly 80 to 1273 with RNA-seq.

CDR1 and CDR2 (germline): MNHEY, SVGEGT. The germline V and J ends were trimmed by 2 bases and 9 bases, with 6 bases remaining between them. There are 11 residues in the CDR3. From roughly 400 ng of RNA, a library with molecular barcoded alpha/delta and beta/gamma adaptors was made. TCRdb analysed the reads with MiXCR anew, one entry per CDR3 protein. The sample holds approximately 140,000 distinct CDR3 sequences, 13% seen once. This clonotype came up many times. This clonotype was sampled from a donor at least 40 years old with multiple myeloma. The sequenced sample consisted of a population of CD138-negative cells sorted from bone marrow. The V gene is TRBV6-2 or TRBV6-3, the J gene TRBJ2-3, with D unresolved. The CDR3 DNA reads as TGTGCCAGCAGTTACCAGCGAACGCAGTATTTT. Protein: CASSYQRTQYF.